A single sample is the source of the 19 T cell receptor beta chains below, sequenced in a study of CD8+CD57+ T cells in acquired aplastic anemia. Profiling that covered TCR beta VDJ and CDR3 relied on genomic DNA as its template. TCRdb called the reads again in MiXCR, with one record for every CDR3 protein. The sample holds about 190,000 distinct CDR3 sequences; roughly half are singletons and the top ten take around a sixth. Sequences were obtained from sorted CD4+, CD8+, or CD8+CD57+ T cells (not recorded which) from PBMCs. The receptors come from a human donor in good health, serving as a control.

V and J are TRBV6-2 or TRBV6-3 and TRBJ2-3, with TRBD2 matching 8 bases. There are 16 residues in the CDR3. CDR1 is MNHEY, CDR2 SVGEGT, per germline. V lost 10 bases and J lost 6; bases outside the gene matches: 18. The CDR3 region is CATSGTRSGRSDTQYF. The CDR3 bases are TGTGCCACCTCTGGGACCAGGAGCGGGAGATCGGATACGCAGTATTTT.

The V gene is TRBV4-1, the J gene TRBJ1-2; maybe TRBD1 (5 bases). The CDR3 loop spans 12 amino acids. V lost 1 base to trimming and J lost 9 bases, with 9 bases between them. Germline CDR1 reads MGHRA; CDR2 reads YSYEKL. CDR3 coding DNA: TGCGCCAGCAGCCAAGGAGGGGATAGCTACACCTTC. Translated, it gives CASSQGGDSYTF.

With respect to this clonotype: The conserved phenylalanine or tryptophan is not found at the CDR3 terminus, so this likely reflects a read error. The V and J genes are TRBV19 and TRBJ2-1; maybe TRBD1 (6 bases). This CDR3 spans 14 amino acids. The germline gives CDR1 LNHDA, CDR2 SQIVND (reference sequence). Trimming cost V 4 bases and J 6 bases, with 13 bases left between them. Here the CDR3 reads CASSTPDSANEQFL. The CDR3 DNA follows: TGTGCCAGTAGTACTCCGGACAGCGCCAATGAGCAGTTCCTC.

This clonotype showed up many times. The genes are TRBV28 and TRBJ1-6; D unclear. Trimming took off 6 bases at V and 7 bases at J, with 7 bases between the two ends. CDR1 is MDHEN, CDR2 SYDVKM, per germline. The CDR3 length is 12 residues. Here the CDR3 reads CASRLQNSPLHF. In DNA form, the CDR3 reads TGTGCCAGCAGACTCCAGAATTCACCCCTCCACTTT.

The chain links TRBV2 to TRBJ1-2; a weak D match, TRBD1 (5 bases). This CDR3 is 13 amino acids long. Between the trimmed V and J ends, which lost 8 bases and 2 bases, there was a span of 12 bases. The germline V gene has CDR1 SNHLY and CDR2 FYNNEI. Here the CDR3 DNA reads TGTGCCAGCTGCCGGCAGGGAAACTATGGCTACACCTTC. Amino acid sequence: CASCRQGNYGYTF.

This rearrangement joins TRBV19 to TRBJ2-5, with TRBD1 matching 11 bases. This CDR3 has 16 amino acids. Germline loops: CDR1 LNHDA, CDR2 SQIVND (reference sequence). Trimming at V came to 4 bases and at J to 3 bases, leaving 7 bases not matched to a gene. The CDR3, as DNA: TGTGCCAGTAGTACCCTAGGGACAGGGGGAAAAGAGACCCAGTACTTC. Translated, it gives CASSTLGTGGKETQYF.

Concerning this clonotype itself: One end of the junction does not line up with germline, which may come from a read error. The chain uses TRBV7-2 and TRBJ2-1; a weak D match, TRBD2 (7 bases). The CDR3 is 16 residues long. Looked up from germline, CDR1 is SGHTA and CDR2 is FQGNSA. The CDR3 DNA reads TGTGCCTGCAGCTTAAGAGGGGGGGTGCGTGGGAATGGGCAGTTCTTC. Translating it yields CACSLRGGVRGNGQFF. Combining the CDR3 with reference TRBV7-2 and TRBJ2-1 gives the whole variable domain GAGVSQSPSNKVTEKGKDVELRCDPISGHTALYWYRQSLGQGLEFLIYFQGNSAPDKSGLPSDRFSAERTGGSVSTLTIQRTQQEDSAVYLCACSLRGGVRGNGQFFGPGTRLTVL.

On this clonotype: Germline is not matched at one junction end, which may reflect a read error. The rearrangement joins TRBV18 to TRBJ2-7, with a possible D match to TRBD1 (7 bases). This CDR3 is 14 amino acids long. Germline lookup yields CDR1 KGHSH and CDR2 LQKENI. The CDR3: CASSPQEGAYEQYF. The CDR3 region has the DNA TGTGCCAGCTCACCACAGGAGGGGGCCTACGAGCAGTATTTC.

The rearrangement links TRBV12-3 or TRBV12-4 to TRBJ1-1; TRBD1 matches at 7 bases. The J segment lost 6 bases and the V segment lost 7 bases, leaving 11 bases of the junction unmatched. This CDR3 comprises 14 residues. The CDR3 coding sequence is TGTGCCAGCAAGGGGGCGGGTCCGAGGGCTGAAGCTTTCTTT. It translates to CASKGAGPRAEAFF.

Comments on this clonotype: A much larger clone differs from this one at a single base, so this may be a read error. The rearrangement links TRBV7-9 to TRBJ1-2; TRBD1 might be the D (6 bases). The CDR3 has 14 residues. Germline V lookup: CDR1 SEHNR, CDR2 FQNEAQ (reference sequence). CDR3 coding DNA: TGTGCCGGCAGCTCACCTGGGGGGGGGGCAGGCTACACCTTC. Its translation is CAGSSPGGGAGYTF.

Comment on this clonotype: A much larger clone is a single base away; this may be a read error. The chain links TRBV20-1 to TRBJ2-1; TRBD2 matches at 13 bases. With V trimmed by 3 bases and J by 11 bases, 10 bases remained unmatched. The germline CDR1 and CDR2 sequences are DFQATT and SNEGSKA (reference sequence). CDR3 length: 15 residues. Written as DNA, the CDR3 is TGCAGTGCTAGCCCGACTAGCGGGGGGTTCGATAAGCAGTTCTTC. As protein: CSASPTSGGFDKQFF.

The rearrangement joins TRBV9 to TRBJ2-7, with a weak D call TRBD1 (6 bases). Germline V gene data show CDR1 as SGDLS and CDR2 as YYNGEE. The CDR3 length is 14 residues. The V gene lost 0 bases and the J gene lost 5 bases, with 12 bases spanning the gap. CDR3 in DNA: TGTGCCAGCAGCGTAGTGAGGGGGTCTAACGAGCAGTACTTC. Its translation: CASSVVRGSNEQYF.

Comments on this clonotype: Relative to the germline gene, one junction end is altered; a read error may explain this. This chain connects TRBV7-2 to TRBJ1-4; the D gene is possibly TRBD1 (5 bases). Germline CDR1 SGHTA, CDR2 FQGNSA. The CDR3 sequence is 13 residues long. CDR3 nucleotide sequence: TGTGCCAGCAGCACCCACCCGGGACGCCTTCTTGCTTTT. Translating gives CASSTHPGRLLAF.

This sequence joins TRBV30 and TRBJ1-2; 10 bases align to TRBD1. The CDR3 is 13 residues long. V lost 7 bases, J lost 6 bases, and 8 bases stayed unmatched. Germline V CDR1 and CDR2: GTSNPN, SVGIG (reference sequence). The CDR3 loop reads CASRQGAGDGYTF. DNA of the CDR3: TGTGCCTCGAGACAGGGGGCGGGTGATGGCTACACCTTC.

In its sample, this clonotype was seen many times. The chain has TRBV25-1 and TRBJ2-5; D possibly matches TRBD1 or TRBD2 (6 bases each). Looked up from germline, CDR1 is MGHDK and CDR2 is SYGVNS. The length of the CDR3 is 13 residues. V was clipped by 6 bases and J by 4 bases, with 12 bases between them. CDR3 bases: TGTGCCAGCAGGTGGGGGGCAGGAGAGACCCAGTACTTC. This gives the protein CASRWGAGETQYF.

The rearrangement links TRBV5-1 to TRBJ2-5; tentatively, D is TRBD1 or TRBD2 (5 bases each). V was shortened by 0 bases and J by 9 bases, with 18 bases between the two germline ends. This CDR3 has 15 amino acids. From germline, CDR1 is SGHRS and CDR2 YFSETQ. The CDR3 spells CASSLGGGENQPQYF. CDR3 in DNA: TGCGCCAGCAGCTTGGGTGGGGGTGAGAATCAGCCCCAGTACTTC.

This clonotype was found many times. The chain links TRBV24-1 to TRBJ1-1; tentative D call: TRBD1 (5 bases). The CDR3 is 13 amino acids. Trimming pared 9 bases from V and 3 bases from J, leaving 13 bases between. Germline V gene sequence: CDR1 KGHDR, CDR2 SFDVKD. CDR3 DNA sequence: TGTGCCACCGGTTCAGGGCGGGACACTGAAGCTTTCTTT. It translates to CATGSGRDTEAFF.

This chain joins TRBV28 and TRBJ1-2; D is ambiguous. Germline CDR1 and CDR2: MDHEN and SYDVKM. CDR3 length equals 11 residues. V gave up 8 bases and J gave up 4 bases, with 8 bases separating them. The CDR3 loop reads CASDGRYGYTF. Written as DNA, the CDR3 is TGTGCCAGCGACGGCCGCTATGGCTACACCTTC.

About this clonotype itself: The CDR3 does not end in the conserved phenylalanine or tryptophan, so this is likely a read error. The chain employs TRBV5-1 and TRBJ2-1; D is undetermined. The CDR3 contains 11 residues. The germline V gene has CDR1 SGHRS and CDR2 YFSETQ. Deletions cut 4 bases from V and 5 bases from J, with 4 bases between. DNA of the CDR3: TGCGCCAGCAGCATGAACAATGAGCAGTTCAGA. It yields the protein CASSMNNEQFR.